The rows below give T cell receptor beta chains drawn from one sample of a study of T cell responses to AZD1222 COVID-19 vaccine. TCRdb keeps only in-frame clones here, not all; method: immunoSEQ multiplex PCR. The table lists approximately 26,000 clones, over 75% of them singletons. This sample comprised peripheral blood, obtained 28 days after the second AZD1222 dose. The receptors derive from an adult who received the AZD1222 COVID-19 vaccine. Both conserved end residues are part of each CDR3. The D gene is left open where the match is weak. Size is stated for part of the rows, as once, few or many counts, or as a class when the clone is expanded.

abundance: once; d_gene: -; j_gene: TRBJ2-7; v_gene: TRBV28; CDR3nt: TGTGCCAGCAGTCCGGCCGACAGGATCAACGAGCAGTACTTC; CDR3aa: CASSPADRINEQYF
abundance: -; d_gene: TRBD2; j_gene: TRBJ2-1; v_gene: TRBV5-4; CDR3nt: TGTGCCAGCAGCTCGGGAGGCGGGGCGGACACTGAGCAGTTCTTC; CDR3aa: CASSSGGGADTEQFF
abundance: -; d_gene: -; j_gene: TRBJ1-1; v_gene: TRBV21-1; CDR3nt: TGTGCCAGCAGCAGAACTAAATGGGACAGGGGGCGTCGGTCCGAATTGAACACTGAAGCTTTCTTT; CDR3aa: CASSRTKWDRGRRSELNTEAFF
abundance: -; d_gene: TRBD1; j_gene: TRBJ1-3; v_gene: TRBV5-1; CDR3nt: TGCGCCAGCGGAACCGGGACAGGGGGCACTTATGGAAACACCATATATTTT; CDR3aa: CASGTGTGGTYGNTIYF
abundance: -; d_gene: -; j_gene: TRBJ1-1; v_gene: TRBV29-1; CDR3nt: TGCAGCGACCGACAGAGTTTGAACACTGAAGCTTTCTTT; CDR3aa: CSDRQSLNTEAFF
abundance: -; d_gene: -; j_gene: TRBJ2-3; v_gene: TRBV11-2; CDR3nt: TGTGCCAGCAGCCATAACGACAGAGGGGTAACGCAGTATTTT; CDR3aa: CASSHNDRGVTQYF
abundance: -; d_gene: TRBD2; j_gene: TRBJ2-1; v_gene: TRBV4-3; CDR3nt: TGCGCCAGCAGCATCCTAGCGGGGGGGTTCTCCTACAATGAGCAGTTCTTC; CDR3aa: CASSILAGGFSYNEQFF
abundance: -; d_gene: -; j_gene: TRBJ2-5; v_gene: TRBV10-3; CDR3nt: TGTGCCATCAGCTGGTCTAGCGATCAAGAGACCCAGTACTTC; CDR3aa: CAISWSSDQETQYF
abundance: -; d_gene: -; j_gene: TRBJ2-7; v_gene: TRBV6-5; CDR3nt: TGTGCCAGCAGTTACTCGAGTGTCCGGAGCGAGCAGTACTTC; CDR3aa: CASSYSSVRSEQYF
abundance: few; d_gene: TRBD1; j_gene: TRBJ2-1; v_gene: TRBV11-1; CDR3nt: TGTGCCAGCAGCCTGGGACAGAACAATGAGCAGTTCTTC; CDR3aa: CASSLGQNNEQFF
abundance: -; d_gene: -; j_gene: TRBJ1-5; v_gene: TRBV4-3; CDR3nt: TGCGCCAGCAGCCAAGACCGGGAGACCAATCAGCCCCAGCATTTT; CDR3aa: CASSQDRETNQPQHF
abundance: -; d_gene: -; j_gene: TRBJ2-5; v_gene: TRBV7-9; CDR3nt: TGTGCCAGCAGGCATGGAGGTATACAAGACGAGACCCAGTACTTC; CDR3aa: CASRHGGIQDETQYF
abundance: -; d_gene: TRBD1; j_gene: TRBJ1-1; v_gene: TRBV5-1; CDR3nt: TGCGCCAGCAGCTCGCGAGTGAACAGGGGAGAAGCTTTCTTT; CDR3aa: CASSSRVNRGEAFF
abundance: -; d_gene: TRBD1; j_gene: TRBJ2-5; v_gene: TRBV6-5; CDR3nt: TGTGCCAGCAGTTCTACGCAGGGGGAGTTCCAAGAGACCCAGTACTTC; CDR3aa: CASSSTQGEFQETQYF
abundance: -; d_gene: -; j_gene: TRBJ2-5; v_gene: TRBV7-2; CDR3nt: TGTGCCAGCAGCTCATACACAGATCGGGGGACCCAGTACTTC; CDR3aa: CASSSYTDRGTQYF
abundance: few; d_gene: -; j_gene: TRBJ2-7; v_gene: TRBV9; CDR3nt: TGTGCCAGCAGCGTCGCTGGGACTGCGGTCTACGAGCAGTACTTC; CDR3aa: CASSVAGTAVYEQYF
abundance: -; d_gene: -; j_gene: TRBJ2-7; v_gene: TRBV9; CDR3nt: TGTGCCAGCAGCGTAGCGCCGGATTACTCCTACGAGCAGTACTTC; CDR3aa: CASSVAPDYSYEQYF
abundance: -; d_gene: TRBD2; j_gene: TRBJ2-7; v_gene: TRBV7-2; CDR3nt: TGTGCCAGCAGCTTAGGTTTTAGCGGGGACTACGAGCAGTACTTC; CDR3aa: CASSLGFSGDYEQYF
abundance: -; d_gene: -; j_gene: TRBJ2-6; v_gene: TRBV6-1; CDR3nt: TGTGCCAGCAGTCTTAGCTCTGGGGCCAACGTCCTGACTTTC; CDR3aa: CASSLSSGANVLTF
abundance: once; d_gene: TRBD1; j_gene: TRBJ2-7; v_gene: TRBV10-3; CDR3nt: TGTGCCATCTCCCGATTCCCACCGGGACAGGGGGACGAGCAGTACTTC; CDR3aa: CAISRFPPGQGDEQYF
abundance: -; d_gene: TRBD1; j_gene: TRBJ2-7; v_gene: TRBV3-1/TRBV3-2; CDR3nt: TGTGCCAGCAGTCCCGACAGGGACGGCGAGCAGTACTTC; CDR3aa: CASSPDRDGEQYF
abundance: -; d_gene: TRBD2; j_gene: TRBJ2-1; v_gene: TRBV19; CDR3nt: TGTGCCAGCGGATTAGCGGGGTTCCAGTTCTTC; CDR3aa: CASGLAGFQFF
abundance: -; d_gene: -; j_gene: TRBJ2-7; v_gene: TRBV5-1; CDR3nt: TGCGCCAGCAGCTTATTGACAGGTGTGGGGGAGCAGTACTTC; CDR3aa: CASSLLTGVGEQYF
abundance: -; d_gene: -; j_gene: TRBJ1-4; v_gene: TRBV6-6; CDR3nt: TGTGCCAGCAGCCGAGGGGTTGAAAAACTGTTTTTT; CDR3aa: CASSRGVEKLFF
abundance: -; d_gene: TRBD1; j_gene: TRBJ1-1; v_gene: TRBV11-2; CDR3nt: TGTGCCAGCAGCCTCGGGGGGGACAGGAACACTGAAGCTTTCTTT; CDR3aa: CASSLGGDRNTEAFF
abundance: -; d_gene: TRBD2; j_gene: TRBJ2-5; v_gene: TRBV29-1; CDR3nt: TGCAGCGTCGTGGGACTAGCGGGGGTTCGAGAGACCCAGTACTTC; CDR3aa: CSVVGLAGVRETQYF
abundance: -; d_gene: TRBD1; j_gene: TRBJ1-2; v_gene: TRBV18; CDR3nt: TGTGCCAGCTCACCACGACAGGGGGCAGCTAACTATGGCTACACCTTC; CDR3aa: CASSPRQGAANYGYTF
abundance: -; d_gene: -; j_gene: TRBJ1-3; v_gene: TRBV6-5; CDR3nt: TGTGCCAGCATCTCCGGGGCAGGCGGAAACACCATATATTTT; CDR3aa: CASISGAGGNTIYF
abundance: -; d_gene: -; j_gene: TRBJ2-5; v_gene: TRBV11-3; CDR3nt: TGTGCCAGCAGCTTCCCCAGATTCCTTGGCCAAGAGACCCAGTACTTC; CDR3aa: CASSFPRFLGQETQYF
abundance: -; d_gene: -; j_gene: TRBJ2-5; v_gene: TRBV6-5; CDR3nt: TGTGCCAGCAGTAGAGGAGGGGGCGAGACCCAGTACTTC; CDR3aa: CASSRGGGETQYF
abundance: -; d_gene: -; j_gene: TRBJ2-7; v_gene: TRBV2; CDR3nt: TGTGCCAGCAGCTTAGGACATAGGGCCTACGAGCAGTACTTC; CDR3aa: CASSLGHRAYEQYF
abundance: few; d_gene: -; j_gene: TRBJ1-5; v_gene: TRBV20-1; CDR3nt: TGCAGTGCTAGTGGTGAGCCGGCCGGCAATCAGCCCCAGCATTTT; CDR3aa: CSASGEPAGNQPQHF
abundance: once; d_gene: -; j_gene: TRBJ1-1; v_gene: TRBV11-2; CDR3nt: TGTGCCAGCAGCTTAGGCTTCCCGGATGAAGCTTTCTTT; CDR3aa: CASSLGFPDEAFF
abundance: -; d_gene: -; j_gene: TRBJ1-2; v_gene: TRBV12-3/TRBV12-4; CDR3nt: TGTGCCAGCAGTTTAGATCGCGGCTACACCTTC; CDR3aa: CASSLDRGYTF
abundance: -; d_gene: -; j_gene: TRBJ2-1; v_gene: TRBV5-4; CDR3nt: TGTGCCAGCAGCTTGGATCTGGGGGTCTACAATGAGCAGTTCTTC; CDR3aa: CASSLDLGVYNEQFF
abundance: once; d_gene: -; j_gene: TRBJ2-7; v_gene: TRBV3-1/TRBV3-2; CDR3nt: TGTGCCAGCAGCCAAGTCCCCGACACTACTACCTACGAGCAGTACTTC; CDR3aa: CASSQVPDTTTYEQYF
abundance: -; d_gene: TRBD2; j_gene: TRBJ2-1; v_gene: TRBV6-5; CDR3nt: TGTGCCAGCAGTTACTTAGCGGGGGGGCGGTATGAGCAGTTCTTC; CDR3aa: CASSYLAGGRYEQFF
abundance: -; d_gene: -; j_gene: TRBJ1-2; v_gene: TRBV11-3; CDR3nt: TGTGCCAGCAGCCCTAGGAGGCCGGGGAGGGAGAGTGGCTACACCTTC; CDR3aa: CASSPRRPGRESGYTF
abundance: -; d_gene: -; j_gene: TRBJ2-3; v_gene: TRBV5-5; CDR3nt: TGTGCCAGCGGAACAGATACGCAGTATTTT; CDR3aa: CASGTDTQYF
abundance: -; d_gene: -; j_gene: TRBJ2-3; v_gene: TRBV5-1; CDR3nt: TGCGCCAGCAGCTTGGCCGCGGGGAGAACTAGCACAGATACGCAGTATTTT; CDR3aa: CASSLAAGRTSTDTQYF
abundance: -; d_gene: -; j_gene: TRBJ1-5; v_gene: TRBV19; CDR3nt: TGTGCCAGTAGTATAGGACAGGGCAATCAGCCCCAGCATTTT; CDR3aa: CASSIGQGNQPQHF
abundance: -; d_gene: -; j_gene: TRBJ2-5; v_gene: TRBV7-9; CDR3nt: TGTGCCAGCAGCTCGAGGTGGGAGACCCAGTACTTC; CDR3aa: CASSSRWETQYF
abundance: -; d_gene: TRBD1; j_gene: TRBJ2-7; v_gene: TRBV6-5; CDR3nt: TGTGCCAGCAGTCCACGGGACAGCACCTACGAGCAGTACTTC; CDR3aa: CASSPRDSTYEQYF
abundance: -; d_gene: -; j_gene: TRBJ2-3; v_gene: TRBV28; CDR3nt: TGTGCCAGCAGTTCGCCGGACTTCTTCACAGATACGCAGTATTTT; CDR3aa: CASSSPDFFTDTQYF
abundance: -; d_gene: -; j_gene: TRBJ2-7; v_gene: TRBV27; CDR3nt: TGTGCCAGCAGTTTATCGTTATATAAATCCTACGAGCAGTACTTC; CDR3aa: CASSLSLYKSYEQYF
abundance: -; d_gene: -; j_gene: TRBJ2-1; v_gene: TRBV5-4; CDR3nt: TGTGCCAGCAGCTTGGGGGGGAGCTCCTACAATGAGCAGTTCTTC; CDR3aa: CASSLGGSSYNEQFF
abundance: -; d_gene: TRBD1; j_gene: TRBJ2-7; v_gene: TRBV19; CDR3nt: TGTGCCAGTAGTGCACCATGGGACAGGGATTACGAGCAGTACTTC; CDR3aa: CASSAPWDRDYEQYF
abundance: -; d_gene: TRBD1; j_gene: TRBJ1-4; v_gene: TRBV5-1; CDR3nt: TGCGCCAGCAGCTTGGGACAGGGTACTAATGAAAAACTGTTTTTT; CDR3aa: CASSLGQGTNEKLFF
abundance: -; d_gene: -; j_gene: TRBJ1-2; v_gene: TRBV7-2; CDR3nt: TGTGCCAGCAGCTTTGGGGGCGTAGGATATGGCTACACCTTC; CDR3aa: CASSFGGVGYGYTF
abundance: -; d_gene: -; j_gene: TRBJ1-1; v_gene: TRBV14; CDR3nt: TGTGCCAGCAGCCAAGGCAGGTTGACTGAAGCTTTCTTT; CDR3aa: CASSQGRLTEAFF